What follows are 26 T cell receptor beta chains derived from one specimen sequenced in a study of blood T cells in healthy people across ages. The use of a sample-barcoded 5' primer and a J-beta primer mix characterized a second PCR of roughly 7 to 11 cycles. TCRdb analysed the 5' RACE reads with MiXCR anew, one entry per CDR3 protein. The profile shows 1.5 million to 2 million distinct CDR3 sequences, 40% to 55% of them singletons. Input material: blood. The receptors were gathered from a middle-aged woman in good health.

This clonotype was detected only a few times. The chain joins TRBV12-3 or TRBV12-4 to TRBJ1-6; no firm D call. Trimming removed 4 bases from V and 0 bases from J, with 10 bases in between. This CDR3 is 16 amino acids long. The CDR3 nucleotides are TGTGCCAGCAGTTCCCAGGAGAGCTCCTATAATTCACCCCTCCACTTT. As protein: CASSSQESSYNSPLHF.

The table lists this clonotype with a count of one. CDR3 DNA sequence: TGTGCCAGCAGTTTATCCCCATGGGGCCTCGGGGGGGCATCCACCGGGGAGCTGTTTTTT. Its protein is CASSLSPWGLGGASTGELFF. The chain couples TRBV27 to TRBJ2-2; 8 bases align to TRBD2. Germline V gene data show CDR1 as MNHEY and CDR2 as SMNVEV (reference sequence). This CDR3 region has 20 residues. V gave up 0 bases and J gave up 4 bases; unmatched junction bases: 16.

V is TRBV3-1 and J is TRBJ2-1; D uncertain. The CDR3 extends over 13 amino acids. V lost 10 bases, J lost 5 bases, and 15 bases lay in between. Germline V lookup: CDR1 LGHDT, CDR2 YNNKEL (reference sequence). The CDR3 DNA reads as TGTGCCACCCAAAATACCAAGGACAATGAGCAGTTCTTC. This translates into CATQNTKDNEQFF.

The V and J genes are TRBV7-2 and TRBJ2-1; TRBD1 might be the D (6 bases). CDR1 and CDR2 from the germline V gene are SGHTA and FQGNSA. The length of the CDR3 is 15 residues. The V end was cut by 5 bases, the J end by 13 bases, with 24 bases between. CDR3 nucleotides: TGTGCCAGCAGCCGAACCAGGGACAAGAAAAACATTCAGTTCTTC. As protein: CASSRTRDKKNIQFF.

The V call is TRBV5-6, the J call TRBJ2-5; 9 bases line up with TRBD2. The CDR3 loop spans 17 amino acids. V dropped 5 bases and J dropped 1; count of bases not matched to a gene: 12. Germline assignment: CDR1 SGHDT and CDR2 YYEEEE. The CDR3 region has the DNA TGTGCCAGCAGTAGCGGGGGCCCACTATATTCCCAAGAGACCCAGTACTTC. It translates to CASSSGGPLYSQETQYF.

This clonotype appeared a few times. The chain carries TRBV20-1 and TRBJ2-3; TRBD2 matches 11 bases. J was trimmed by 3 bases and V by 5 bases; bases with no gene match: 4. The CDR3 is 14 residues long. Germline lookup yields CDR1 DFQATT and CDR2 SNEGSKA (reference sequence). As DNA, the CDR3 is TGCAGTGCTGGACTAGCGGGCCAGACAGATACGCAGTATTTT. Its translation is CSAGLAGQTDTQYF.

Here the CDR3 DNA reads TGTGCCAGCAGTCCGGACGCCGACAGGGTTAACACTGAAGCTTTCTTT. Its protein product is CASSPDADRVNTEAFF. The chain is built from TRBV27 and TRBJ1-1; TRBD1 matches 7 bases. This CDR3 is built from 16 residues. Per germline, CDR1 MNHEY and CDR2 SMNVEV (reference sequence). The V gene end was trimmed by 5 bases and the J gene end by 2 bases; junction bases not matched to a gene: 11.

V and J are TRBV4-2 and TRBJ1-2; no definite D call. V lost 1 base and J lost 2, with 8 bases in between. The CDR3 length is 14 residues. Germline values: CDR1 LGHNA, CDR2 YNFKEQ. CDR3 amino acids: CASSQGARNYGYTF. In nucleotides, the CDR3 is TGTGCCAGCAGCCAAGGGGCACGGAACTATGGCTACACCTTC.

CDR3 coding DNA: TGTGCCAGCAGCCAAACGACAGTCTACGAGCAGTACTTC. Its protein product is CASSQTTVYEQYF. The chain carries TRBV6-6 and TRBJ2-5; possibly TRBD1 for D (5 bases). The end of the DNA is better explained by TRBJ2-7, so the J call may be wrong. The CDR3 runs 13 residues. Germline CDR1 MNHNY, CDR2 SVGAGI (reference sequence).

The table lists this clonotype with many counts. The CDR3 protein is CASSAQRANTEAFF. CDR3 coding DNA: TGTGCCAGCAGTGCTCAGCGGGCGAACACTGAAGCTTTCTTT. The rearrangement uses TRBV2 and TRBJ1-1; D remains unclear. Germline lookup yields CDR1 SNHLY and CDR2 FYNNEI. This CDR3 comprises 14 residues. Trimming shortened V by 4 bases and J by 1 base, and 10 bases separated the two germline ends.

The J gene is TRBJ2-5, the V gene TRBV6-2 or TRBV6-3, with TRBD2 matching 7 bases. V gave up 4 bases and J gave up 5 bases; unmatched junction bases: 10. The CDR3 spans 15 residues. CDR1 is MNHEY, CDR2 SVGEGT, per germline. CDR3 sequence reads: CASSCRLAAVETQYF. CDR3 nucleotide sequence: TGTGCCAGCAGTTGTCGACTAGCTGCCGTGGAGACCCAGTACTTC.

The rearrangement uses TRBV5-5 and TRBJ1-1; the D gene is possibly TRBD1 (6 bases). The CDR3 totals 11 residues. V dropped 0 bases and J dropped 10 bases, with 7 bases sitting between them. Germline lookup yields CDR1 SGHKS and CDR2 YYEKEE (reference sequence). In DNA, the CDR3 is TGTGCCAGCAGCTTGGTACAGGGAGCTTTCTTT. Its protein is CASSLVQGAFF.

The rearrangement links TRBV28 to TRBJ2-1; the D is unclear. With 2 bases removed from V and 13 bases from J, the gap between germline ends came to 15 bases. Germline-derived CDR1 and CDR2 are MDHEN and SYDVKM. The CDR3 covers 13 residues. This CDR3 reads CASSLQSQETQFF. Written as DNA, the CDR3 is TGTGCCAGCAGTTTACAGTCCCAAGAGACCCAGTTCTTC.

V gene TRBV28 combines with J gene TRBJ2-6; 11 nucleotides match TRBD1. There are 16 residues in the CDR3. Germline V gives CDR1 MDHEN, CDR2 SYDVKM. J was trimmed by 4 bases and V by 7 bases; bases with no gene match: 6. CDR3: CASTGQGGFGANVLTF. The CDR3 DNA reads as TGTGCCAGCACGGGACAGGGGGGTTTCGGGGCCAACGTCCTGACTTTC.

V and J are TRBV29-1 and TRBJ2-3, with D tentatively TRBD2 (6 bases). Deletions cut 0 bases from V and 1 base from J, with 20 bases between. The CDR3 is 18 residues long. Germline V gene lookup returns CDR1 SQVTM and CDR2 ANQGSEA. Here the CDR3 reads CSVEDLKTSSLRTDTQYF. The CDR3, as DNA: TGCAGCGTTGAAGATCTTAAGACTAGTAGCCTACGCACAGATACGCAGTATTTT.

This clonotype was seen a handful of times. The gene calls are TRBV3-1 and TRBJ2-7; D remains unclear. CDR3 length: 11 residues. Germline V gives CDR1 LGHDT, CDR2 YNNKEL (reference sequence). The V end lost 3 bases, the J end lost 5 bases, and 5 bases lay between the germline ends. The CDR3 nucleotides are TGTGCCAGCAGCCAGAAGGACGAGCAGTACTTC. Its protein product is CASSQKDEQYF.

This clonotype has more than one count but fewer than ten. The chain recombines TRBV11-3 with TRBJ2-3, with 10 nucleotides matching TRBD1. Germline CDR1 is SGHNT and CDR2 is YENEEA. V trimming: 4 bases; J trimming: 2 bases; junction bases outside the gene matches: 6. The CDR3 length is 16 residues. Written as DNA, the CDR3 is TGTGCCAGCAGCTCGCCGGGACAGGGGCCCACAGATACGCAGTATTTT. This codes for CASSSPGQGPTDTQYF.

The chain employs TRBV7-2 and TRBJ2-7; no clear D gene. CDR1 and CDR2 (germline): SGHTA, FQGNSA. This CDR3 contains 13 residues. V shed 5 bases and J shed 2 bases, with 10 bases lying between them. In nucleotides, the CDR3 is TGTGCCAGCAGCCTATTTGGGGCCTACGAGCAGTACTTC. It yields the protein CASSLFGAYEQYF.

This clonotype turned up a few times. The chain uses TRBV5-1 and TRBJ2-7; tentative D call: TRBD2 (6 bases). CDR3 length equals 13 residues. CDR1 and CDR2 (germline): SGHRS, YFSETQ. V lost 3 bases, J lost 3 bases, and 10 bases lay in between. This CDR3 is CASSWGLLYEQYF. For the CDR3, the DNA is TGCGCCAGCAGCTGGGGACTTCTCTACGAGCAGTACTTC.

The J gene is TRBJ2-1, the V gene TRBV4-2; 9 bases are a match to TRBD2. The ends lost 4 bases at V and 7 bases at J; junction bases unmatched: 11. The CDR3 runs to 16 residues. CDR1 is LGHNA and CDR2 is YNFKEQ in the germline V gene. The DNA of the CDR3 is TGTGCCAGCAGCCCGCCGGGCGGGGGGGTCGATAATGAGCAGTTCTTC. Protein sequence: CASSPPGGGVDNEQFF.

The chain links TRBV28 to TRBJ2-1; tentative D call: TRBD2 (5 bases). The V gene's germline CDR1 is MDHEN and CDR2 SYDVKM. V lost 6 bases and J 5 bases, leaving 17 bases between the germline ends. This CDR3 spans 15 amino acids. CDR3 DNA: TGTGCCAGCAGGCTAAGGGCGGGTGGGGACAATGAGCAGTTCTTC. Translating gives CASRLRAGGDNEQFF.

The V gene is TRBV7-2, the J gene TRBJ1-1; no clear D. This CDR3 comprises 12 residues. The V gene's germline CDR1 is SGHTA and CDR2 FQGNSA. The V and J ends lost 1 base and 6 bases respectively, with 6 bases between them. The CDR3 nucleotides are TGTGCCAGCAGCTTAGAGGCGCCTGAAGCTTTCTTT. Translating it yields CASSLEAPEAFF.

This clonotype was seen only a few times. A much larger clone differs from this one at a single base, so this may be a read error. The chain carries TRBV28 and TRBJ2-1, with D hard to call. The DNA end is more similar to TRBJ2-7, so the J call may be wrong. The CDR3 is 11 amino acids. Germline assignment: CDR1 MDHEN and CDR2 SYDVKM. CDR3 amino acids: CASSFNNEQYF. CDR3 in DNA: TGTGCCAGCAGTTTTAACAACGAGCAGTACTTC.

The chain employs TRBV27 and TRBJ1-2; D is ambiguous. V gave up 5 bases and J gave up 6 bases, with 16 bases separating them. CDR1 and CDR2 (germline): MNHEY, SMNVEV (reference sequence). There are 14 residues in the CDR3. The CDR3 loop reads CASSPGFGVNGYTF. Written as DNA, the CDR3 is TGTGCCAGCAGTCCGGGATTCGGGGTAAATGGCTACACCTTC.

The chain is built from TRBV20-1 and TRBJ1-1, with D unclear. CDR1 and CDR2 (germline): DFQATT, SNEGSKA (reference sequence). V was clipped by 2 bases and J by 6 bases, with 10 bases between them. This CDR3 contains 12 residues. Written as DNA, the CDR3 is TGCAGTGCTAGAAGGTACCAGCCTGAAGCTTTCTTT. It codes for CSARRYQPEAFF.

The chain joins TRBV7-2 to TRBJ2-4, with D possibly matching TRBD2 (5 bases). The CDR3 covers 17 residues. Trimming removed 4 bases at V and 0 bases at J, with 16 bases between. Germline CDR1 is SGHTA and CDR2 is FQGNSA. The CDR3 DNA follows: TGTGCCAGCAGCTCTCCACTAGTTTCGGTAGCCAAAAACATTCAGTACTTC. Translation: CASSSPLVSVAKNIQYF.